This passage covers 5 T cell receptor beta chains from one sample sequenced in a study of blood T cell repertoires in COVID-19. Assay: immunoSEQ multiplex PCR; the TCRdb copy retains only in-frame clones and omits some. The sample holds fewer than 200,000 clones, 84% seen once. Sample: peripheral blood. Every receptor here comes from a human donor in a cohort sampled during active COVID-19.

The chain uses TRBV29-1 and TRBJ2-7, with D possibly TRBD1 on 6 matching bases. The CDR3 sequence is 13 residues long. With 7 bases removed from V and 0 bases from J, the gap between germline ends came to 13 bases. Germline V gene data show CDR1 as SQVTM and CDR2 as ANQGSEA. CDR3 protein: CSAAGASSYEQYF. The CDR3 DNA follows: TGCAGCGCGGCAGGGGCGAGCTCCTACGAGCAGTACTTC.

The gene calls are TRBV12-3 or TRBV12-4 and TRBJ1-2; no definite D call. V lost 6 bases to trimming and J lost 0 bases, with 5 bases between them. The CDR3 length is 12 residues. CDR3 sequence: CASRGANYGYTF. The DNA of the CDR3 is TGTGCCAGCAGGGGCGCTAACTATGGCTACACCTTC.

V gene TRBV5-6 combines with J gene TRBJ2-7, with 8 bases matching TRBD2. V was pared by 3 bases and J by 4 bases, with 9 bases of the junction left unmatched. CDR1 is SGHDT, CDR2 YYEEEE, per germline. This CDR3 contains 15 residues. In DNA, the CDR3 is TGTGCCAGCAGCTCCCTGGTAGGCGGGGGGTACGAGCAGTACTTC. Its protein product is CASSSLVGGGYEQYF.

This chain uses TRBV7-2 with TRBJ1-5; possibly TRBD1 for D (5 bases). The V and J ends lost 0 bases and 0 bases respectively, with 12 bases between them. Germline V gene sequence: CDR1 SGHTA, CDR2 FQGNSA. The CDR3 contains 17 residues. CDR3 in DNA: TGTGCCAGCAGCTTAGCGTTAGCCAGGGATAGCAATCAGCCCCAGCATTTT. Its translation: CASSLALARDSNQPQHF.

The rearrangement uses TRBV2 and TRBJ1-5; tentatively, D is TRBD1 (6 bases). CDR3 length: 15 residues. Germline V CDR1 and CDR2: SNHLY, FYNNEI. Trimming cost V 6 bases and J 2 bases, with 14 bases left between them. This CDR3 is CASSRTESGNQPQHF. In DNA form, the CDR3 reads TGTGCCAGCAGCCGGACAGAATCTGGCAATCAGCCCCAGCATTTT.